A single sample is the source of the 14 T cell receptor beta chains below, sequenced in a study of cytomegalovirus exposure and HLA in healthy donors. Amplification used 60 Vbeta primers and 13 Jbeta primers. Generated by immunoSEQ multiplex PCR, the TCRdb table keeps only in-frame clones and is missing some. This sample has 100,000 to 150,000 clones, with 60% to 85% found just once. Sequencing input: PBMCs. The receptors here all came from a woman between 40 and 55 years old in good health and CMV-seronegative.

This chain connects TRBV6-1 to TRBJ2-5; D is perhaps TRBD1 (6 bases). V dropped 5 bases and J dropped 7 bases, with 17 bases sitting between them. This CDR3 region has 14 residues. Germline V gene data show CDR1 as MNHNS and CDR2 as SASEGT. In nucleotides, the CDR3 is TGTGCCAGCAGTTCGACAGGCTTCGAAGTGACCCAGTACTTC. It is translated as CASSSTGFEVTQYF.

The chain couples TRBV5-1 to TRBJ2-5, with TRBD1 identical over 9 bases. CDR3 size: 14 residues. After removal of 4 bases from V and 3 bases from J, the junction contained 4 bases not matched to a gene. CDR1 is SGHRS and CDR2 is YFSETQ in the germline V gene. This CDR3 is CASSLRTGEETQYF. DNA of the CDR3: TGCGCCAGCAGCCTACGGACAGGGGAAGAGACCCAGTACTTC.

The J gene is TRBJ1-5, the V gene TRBV27; 7 nucleotides align to TRBD1. The CDR3 runs 16 residues. The germline gives CDR1 MNHEY, CDR2 SMNVEV (reference sequence). V shed 5 bases and J 3 bases; nucleotides not matched to a gene: 10. CDR3 in amino acids: CASSTRGGRLNQPQHF. CDR3 bases: TGTGCCAGCAGTACCCGAGGGGGCAGGCTCAATCAGCCCCAGCATTTT.

V is TRBV6-1 and J is TRBJ2-1; 12 nucleotides line up with TRBD2. V lost 3 bases and J lost 2; bases outside the gene matches: 8. The CDR3 runs to 18 residues. Germline CDR1 is MNHNS and CDR2 is SASEGT. CDR3 amino acids: CASSEISTSGGTYNEQFF. CDR3 coding DNA: TGTGCCAGCAGTGAGATCTCGACTAGCGGGGGAACCTACAATGAGCAGTTCTTC.

The rearrangement joins TRBV11-1 to TRBJ2-5, with 7 bases lining up with TRBD2. V shed 5 bases and J 2 bases; nucleotides not matched to a gene: 5. The CDR3 contains 14 residues. The V gene's germline CDR1 is SGHAT and CDR2 FQDESV (reference sequence). CDR3 residues: CASSPGLDQETQYF. CDR3 nucleotide sequence: TGTGCCAGCAGCCCCGGACTAGATCAAGAGACCCAGTACTTC. Looking up the rest from reference TRBV11-1 and TRBJ2-5 gives the full variable domain: EAEVAQSPRYKITEKSQAVAFWCDPISGHATLYWYRQILGQGPELLVQFQDESVVDDSQLPKDRFSAERLKGVDSTLKIQPAELGDSAMYLCASSPGLDQETQYFGPGTRLLVL.

V gene TRBV7-2 combines with J gene TRBJ1-2; 7 nucleotides align to TRBD1. The V gene end was trimmed by 1 base and the J gene end by 8 bases; junction bases not matched to a gene: 7. This CDR3 is 14 amino acids long. CDR1 SGHTA and CDR2 FQGNSA come from the germline V gene. CDR3 bases: TGTGCCAGCAGCTTAGATAAGACAGGGAGGGGCTACACCTTC. It encodes CASSLDKTGRGYTF.

The genes are TRBV9 and TRBJ1-1; D gene unclear. The germline V gene encodes CDR1 SGDLS and CDR2 YYNGEE. This CDR3 region has 14 residues. V gave up 2 bases and J gave up 6 bases, with 14 bases separating them. For the CDR3, the DNA is TGTGCCAGCAGCGTTGGTGGCGTGAGGGCTGAAGCTTTCTTT. This encodes CASSVGGVRAEAFF.

The chain joins TRBV7-6 to TRBJ2-2; TRBD2 aligns across 13 bases. The J segment lost 2 bases and the V segment lost 6 bases, leaving 9 bases of the junction unmatched. This CDR3 contains 18 residues. The germline V gene encodes CDR1 SGHVS and CDR2 FNYEAQ. CDR3 coding DNA: TGTGCCAGCAGTCCCGGACTAGCGGGAGTCGAAAACACCGGGGAGCTGTTTTTT. It codes for CASSPGLAGVENTGELFF. Based on the CDR3 plus reference TRBV7-6 and TRBJ2-2, the full variable domain is GAGVSQSPRYKVTKRGQDVALRCDPISGHVSLYWYRQALGQGPEFLTYFNYEAQQDKSGLPNDRFSAERPEGSISTLTIQRTEQRDSAMYRCASSPGLAGVENTGELFFGEGSRLTVL.

This sequence joins TRBV7-9 and TRBJ1-4; unclear D gene. V was cut by 5 bases and J by 0 bases, with 7 bases left in between. The germline gives CDR1 SEHNR, CDR2 FQNEAQ (reference sequence). The CDR3 spans 14 residues. CDR3 nucleotides: TGTGCCAGCAGCGTCACTACAACTAATGAAAAACTGTTTTTT. Translating gives CASSVTTTNEKLFF.

This chain uses TRBV7-9 with TRBJ2-3, with a tentative D call TRBD2 (6 bases). V lost 2 bases to trimming and J lost 4 bases, with 16 bases between them. CDR3 length equals 16 residues. Germline values: CDR1 SEHNR, CDR2 FQNEAQ (reference sequence). The CDR3 DNA reads as TGTGCCAGCAGCTTAATAGACATCGGGAGCTCAGATACGCAGTATTTT. Translated: CASSLIDIGSSDTQYF.

The rearrangement joins TRBV11-2 to TRBJ2-7; 14 bases are a match to TRBD2. Losses at the gene ends were 0 bases for V and 11 bases for J; bases not matched to a gene: 3. The CDR3 contains 14 residues. The germline CDR1 and CDR2 sequences are SGHAT and FQNNGV. The CDR3 here is CASSLDPGLAGEYF. DNA of the CDR3: TGTGCCAGCAGCTTAGATCCGGGACTAGCGGGGGAGTACTTC. Filled out from reference TRBV11-2 and TRBJ2-7, the complete variable domain reads EAGVAQSPRYKIIEKRQSVAFWCNPISGHATLYWYQQILGQGPKLLIQFQNNGVVDDSQLPKDRFSAERLKGVDSTLKIQPAKLEDSAVYLCASSLDPGLAGEYFGPGTRLTVT.

This chain connects TRBV4-1 to TRBJ2-4; D possibly corresponds to TRBD2 (5 bases). This CDR3 is 17 amino acids long. V gave up 0 bases and J gave up 6 bases, with 18 bases separating them. The germline V gene encodes CDR1 MGHRA and CDR2 YSYEKL. This CDR3 is CASSQESADLRRNIQYF. DNA of the CDR3: TGCGCCAGCAGCCAAGAGTCAGCGGACCTACGACGAAACATTCAGTACTTC.

CDR3 loop: CASRGAEGYQPQHF. The DNA for the CDR3 is TGTGCCAGTAGGGGGGCTGAGGGCTATCAGCCCCAGCATTTT. The chain couples TRBV19 to TRBJ1-5; D perhaps matches TRBD1 (6 bases). Germline-derived CDR1 and CDR2 are LNHDA and SQIVND (reference sequence). The CDR3 totals 14 residues. Trimming left V 6 bases short and J 5 bases short, with 14 bases between.

This clone was seen only once. The chain uses TRBV9 and TRBJ2-7, with a tentative D call TRBD2 (5 bases). This CDR3 comprises 15 residues. Germline CDR1 is SGDLS and CDR2 is YYNGEE. The V gene lost 0 bases and the J gene lost 2 bases, with 12 bases spanning the gap. CDR3 region: CASSVAASYTYEQYF. The DNA for the CDR3 is TGTGCCAGCAGCGTAGCAGCTAGCTATACCTACGAGCAGTACTTC.